A selection of T cell receptor beta chains follows, all from one sample in a study of human T cells and chemical hapten exposure. TCRdb fed the RACE reads into MiXCR, producing one record per CDR3 protein. The table includes about 140,000 distinct CDR3 sequences, 12% detected once. The specimen comprised whole blood, sampled in connection with sensitization to the hapten diphenylcyclopropenone (DPC). All receptors derive from a woman between 45 and 65 years old with alopecia areata. Some clones in this sample may be carry-over from other donors' samples. The CDR3 runs from the conserved cysteine through the conserved F or W. Fields, in order: CDR3 protein, CDR3 DNA, V gene, clone size, D gene, J gene. The D gene is left open where the match is weak. Clone size, where shown, is once, few, many, or a class for clones that have expanded.

CDR3 protein: CASRGQGPAGELFF
CDR3 DNA: TGTGCCAGCCGGGGACAGGGGCCGGCCGGGGAGCTGTTTTTT
V gene: TRBV6-6
clone size: few
D gene: TRBD1
J gene: TRBJ2-2

CDR3 protein: CAWKIGAEAFF
CDR3 DNA: TGTGCCTGGAAGATAGGGGCTGAAGCTTTCTTT
V gene: TRBV30
clone size: few
D gene: NA
J gene: TRBJ1-1

CDR3 protein: CASSLARLAVETQYF
CDR3 DNA: TGTGCCAGCAGCTTAGCGCGGCTAGCGGTCGAGACCCAGTACTTC
V gene: TRBV11-2
clone size: many
D gene: TRBD2
J gene: TRBJ2-5

CDR3 protein: CSTWEGAGEQYF
CDR3 DNA: TGCAGCACTTGGGAGGGAGCTGGCGAGCAGTACTTC
V gene: TRBV29-1
clone size: NA
D gene: TRBD2
J gene: TRBJ2-7

CDR3 protein: CASSEDLAGVYEQFF
CDR3 DNA: TGTGCCAGCAGTGAAGATCTAGCGGGAGTATATGAGCAGTTCTTC
V gene: TRBV6-1
clone size: few
D gene: TRBD2
J gene: TRBJ2-1

CDR3 protein: CASSTEGRGYTF
CDR3 DNA: TGTGCCAGCTCTACCGAGGGGCGCGGCTACACCTTC
V gene: TRBV12-3/TRBV12-4
clone size: many
D gene: NA
J gene: TRBJ1-2

CDR3 protein: CASSLRASGADEQYF
CDR3 DNA: TGTGCCAGCAGCTTAAGGGCTAGCGGGGCCGACGAGCAGTACTTC
V gene: TRBV7-2
clone size: NA
D gene: TRBD2
J gene: TRBJ2-7

CDR3 protein: CASSLAASIPYNEQFF
CDR3 DNA: TGTGCCAGCAGCTTAGCGGCTTCCATCCCCTACAATGAGCAGTTCTTC
V gene: TRBV11-2
clone size: NA
D gene: NA
J gene: TRBJ2-1

CDR3 protein: CAWSLGTGNTEAFF
CDR3 DNA: TGTGCCTGGAGTTTGGGGACGGGGAACACTGAAGCTTTCTTT
V gene: TRBV30
clone size: many
D gene: NA
J gene: TRBJ1-1

CDR3 protein: CASSRTTGANTEAFF
CDR3 DNA: TGCGCCAGCAGCCGGACGACAGGGGCGAACACTGAAGCTTTCTTT
V gene: TRBV5-1
clone size: NA
D gene: TRBD1
J gene: TRBJ1-1

CDR3 protein: CASRTRILAKNIQYF
CDR3 DNA: TGCGCCAGCAGGACCAGGATTCTAGCCAAAAACATTCAGTACTTC
V gene: TRBV10-1
clone size: few
D gene: NA
J gene: TRBJ2-4

CDR3 protein: CASSQVWRQGKETQYF
CDR3 DNA: TGCGCCAGCAGCCAAGTTTGGCGACAGGGGAAAGAGACCCAGTACTTC
V gene: TRBV4-3
clone size: few
D gene: TRBD1
J gene: TRBJ2-5

CDR3 protein: CASSPTRATGTGELFF
CDR3 DNA: TGTGCCAGCAGTCCCACCCGGGCGACGGGCACCGGGGAGCTGTTTTTT
V gene: TRBV28
clone size: few
D gene: NA
J gene: TRBJ2-2

CDR3 protein: CASSPPQPLSDEQYF
CDR3 DNA: TGTGCCAGCTCACCACCGCAGCCCCTGTCCGACGAGCAGTACTTC
V gene: TRBV18
clone size: few
D gene: NA
J gene: TRBJ2-7

CDR3 protein: CASSQSPLGGYNEQFF
CDR3 DNA: TGTGCCAGCAGCCAATCCCCCCTTGGCGGCTACAATGAGCAGTTCTTC
V gene: TRBV3-1
clone size: NA
D gene: NA
J gene: TRBJ2-1

CDR3 protein: CASSAVYKTDEQFF
CDR3 DNA: TGTGCCAGCAGCGCGGTCTATAAGACGGATGAGCAGTTCTTC
V gene: TRBV2
clone size: many
D gene: NA
J gene: TRBJ2-1

CDR3 protein: CASSVGTGTNTEAFF
CDR3 DNA: TGTGCCAGCAGCGTAGGAACAGGGACGAACACTGAAGCTTTCTTT
V gene: TRBV9
clone size: NA
D gene: NA
J gene: TRBJ1-1

CDR3 protein: CASSLGTGGAGAYGYTF
CDR3 DNA: TGTGCCAGCAGCTTAGGGACAGGGGGCGCGGGGGCCTATGGCTACACCTTC
V gene: TRBV7-8
clone size: few
D gene: TRBD1
J gene: TRBJ1-2

CDR3 protein: CAIRQDEAYNEQFF
CDR3 DNA: TGTGCCATCAGACAGGACGAAGCCTACAATGAGCAGTTCTTC
V gene: TRBV10-3
clone size: many
D gene: NA
J gene: TRBJ2-1

CDR3 protein: CASSDRLAGSYNEQFF
CDR3 DNA: TGTGCCAGCAGTGACCGACTAGCGGGGTCCTACAATGAGCAGTTCTTC
V gene: TRBV6-1
clone size: many
D gene: TRBD2
J gene: TRBJ2-1

CDR3 protein: CASSLARGSTDTQYF
CDR3 DNA: TGTGCCAGCAGCTTGGCCCGGGGCAGCACAGATACGCAGTATTTT
V gene: TRBV5-4
clone size: NA
D gene: NA
J gene: TRBJ2-3

CDR3 protein: CSVDLVASQTQYF
CDR3 DNA: TGCAGCGTTGACCTGGTAGCTTCCCAGACCCAGTACTTC
V gene: TRBV29-1
clone size: NA
D gene: NA
J gene: TRBJ2-5

CDR3 protein: CSVLRLAGGNNEQFF
CDR3 DNA: TGCAGCGTACTTCGACTAGCGGGAGGGAACAATGAGCAGTTCTTC
V gene: TRBV29-1
clone size: few
D gene: TRBD2
J gene: TRBJ2-1

CDR3 protein: CASRNPGTEGTEAFF
CDR3 DNA: TGTGCCAGCAGAAATCCCGGCACAGAGGGGACTGAAGCTTTCTTT
V gene: TRBV6-6
clone size: NA
D gene: NA
J gene: TRBJ1-1

CDR3 protein: CASSSGQTKNIQYF
CDR3 DNA: TGCGCCAGCAGCTCCGGACAGACCAAAAACATTCAGTACTTC
V gene: TRBV5-1
clone size: many
D gene: NA
J gene: TRBJ2-4

CDR3 protein: CASSPGQGRTEAFF
CDR3 DNA: TGTGCCAGCAGCCCCGGACAGGGGAGAACTGAAGCTTTCTTT
V gene: TRBV14
clone size: few
D gene: TRBD1
J gene: TRBJ1-1

CDR3 protein: CASSQALDAFF
CDR3 DNA: TGTGCCAGCAGCCAAGCCTTGGACGCTTTCTTT
V gene: TRBV3-1
clone size: NA
D gene: NA
J gene: TRBJ1-1

CDR3 protein: CSARDLGRGANTGELFF
CDR3 DNA: TGCAGTGCTAGAGATCTGGGCAGGGGGGCGAACACCGGGGAGCTGTTTTTT
V gene: TRBV20-1
clone size: NA
D gene: NA
J gene: TRBJ2-2

CDR3 protein: CASSFSGGTYNEQFF
CDR3 DNA: TGTGCCAGCAGTTTTAGCGGGGGGACCTACAATGAGCAGTTCTTC
V gene: TRBV25-1
clone size: once
D gene: TRBD2
J gene: TRBJ2-1

CDR3 protein: CASRGGTGVNQPQHF
CDR3 DNA: TGTGCCAGCAGGGGAGGGACAGGGGTCAATCAGCCCCAGCATTTT
V gene: TRBV7-2
clone size: many
D gene: TRBD1
J gene: TRBJ1-5

CDR3 protein: CASSVTSGPYEQYF
CDR3 DNA: TGTGCCAGCAGCGTGACTAGCGGACCCTACGAGCAGTACTTC
V gene: TRBV9
clone size: many
D gene: TRBD2
J gene: TRBJ2-7

CDR3 protein: CASSVGLAGGPVYNEQFF
CDR3 DNA: TGTGCCAGCAGCGTGGGCCTAGCGGGAGGGCCGGTCTACAATGAGCAGTTCTTC
V gene: TRBV9
clone size: few
D gene: TRBD2
J gene: TRBJ2-1

CDR3 protein: CASSYSLTSGRADEQYF
CDR3 DNA: TGTGCCAGCAGTTACTCTCTGACTAGCGGGAGGGCCGACGAGCAGTACTTC
V gene: TRBV6-6
clone size: NA
D gene: TRBD2
J gene: TRBJ2-7

CDR3 protein: CASSFGDRGSRSSYEQYF
CDR3 DNA: TGTGCCAGCAGCTTTGGGGACAGGGGTTCCCGGAGCTCCTACGAGCAGTACTTC
V gene: TRBV7-9
clone size: few
D gene: TRBD1
J gene: TRBJ2-7

CDR3 protein: CASSSQGGSYEQYF
CDR3 DNA: TGTGCCAGCAGCTCACAGGGGGGGTCCTACGAGCAGTACTTC
V gene: TRBV5-4
clone size: NA
D gene: NA
J gene: TRBJ2-7

CDR3 protein: CASSTRQGVHEQYF
CDR3 DNA: TGCGCCAGCAGCACCCGACAGGGAGTCCACGAGCAGTACTTC
V gene: TRBV5-1
clone size: NA
D gene: TRBD1
J gene: TRBJ2-7

CDR3 protein: CAWTRTGGYYGYTF
CDR3 DNA: TGTGCCTGGACAAGGACAGGGGGCTACTATGGCTACACCTTC
V gene: TRBV30
clone size: NA
D gene: TRBD1
J gene: TRBJ1-2

CDR3 protein: CASSVNRAAYEQYF
CDR3 DNA: TGTGCCAGCAGTGTCAACAGGGCTGCCTACGAGCAGTACTTC
V gene: TRBV2
clone size: few
D gene: NA
J gene: TRBJ2-7

CDR3 protein: CASTPQGARTEAFF
CDR3 DNA: TGTGCCAGCACCCCACAGGGGGCACGCACTGAAGCTTTCTTT
V gene: TRBV12-3/TRBV12-4
clone size: NA
D gene: TRBD1
J gene: TRBJ1-1

CDR3 protein: CSASRQADEQYF
CDR3 DNA: TGCAGTGCTAGTAGACAGGCGGACGAGCAGTACTTC
V gene: TRBV20-1
clone size: once
D gene: NA
J gene: TRBJ2-7

CDR3 protein: CASSQGVAGELDTQYF
CDR3 DNA: TGTGCCAGCAGCCAAGGGGTAGCGGGAGAGTTGGATACGCAGTATTTT
V gene: TRBV4-2
clone size: NA
D gene: TRBD2
J gene: TRBJ2-3

CDR3 protein: CASSQVSGADTQYF
CDR3 DNA: TGCGCCAGCAGCCAAGTAAGCGGGGCAGATACGCAGTATTTT
V gene: TRBV4-3
clone size: NA
D gene: TRBD2
J gene: TRBJ2-3

CDR3 protein: CSVLDSLSNQPQHF
CDR3 DNA: TGCAGCGTTTTAGACAGTTTAAGCAATCAGCCCCAGCATTTT
V gene: TRBV29-1
clone size: few
D gene: NA
J gene: TRBJ1-5

CDR3 protein: CASSSMMRSHRENGELFF
CDR3 DNA: TGTGCCAGCAGCTCAATGATGAGGTCGCACAGGGAAAACGGGGAGCTGTTTTTT
V gene: TRBV7-3
clone size: NA
D gene: NA
J gene: TRBJ2-2